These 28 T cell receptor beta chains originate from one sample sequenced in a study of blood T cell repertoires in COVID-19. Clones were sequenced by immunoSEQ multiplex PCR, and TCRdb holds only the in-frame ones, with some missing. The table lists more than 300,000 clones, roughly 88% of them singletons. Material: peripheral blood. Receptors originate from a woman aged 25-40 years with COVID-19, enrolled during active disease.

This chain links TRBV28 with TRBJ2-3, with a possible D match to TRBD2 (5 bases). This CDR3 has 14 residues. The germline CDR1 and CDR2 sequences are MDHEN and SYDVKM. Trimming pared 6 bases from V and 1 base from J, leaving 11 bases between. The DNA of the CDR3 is TGTGCCAGCAGCCCAGTCGGGGGCACAGATACGCAGTATTTT. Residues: CASSPVGGTDTQYF.

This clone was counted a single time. CDR3 sequence (DNA): TGTGCCAGCAGTAGAGGCGTAAGCTCCTACAATGAGCAGTTCTTC. Protein: CASSRGVSSYNEQFF. V usage is TRBV11-3 and J usage is TRBJ2-1; D remains ambiguous. The CDR3 covers 15 residues. The V end was cut by 6 bases, the J end by 0 bases, with 12 bases between. Germline V CDR1 and CDR2: SGHNT, YENEEA.

CDR3: CASSSNPGQGDSGNTIYF. CDR3 in DNA: TGTGCCAGTAGTAGCAACCCGGGACAGGGGGATTCTGGAAACACCATATATTTT. The rearrangement uses TRBV19 and TRBJ1-3; TRBD1 matches at 11 bases. After removal of 4 bases from V and 1 base from J, the junction contained 9 bases not matched to a gene. CDR1 and CDR2 from the germline V gene are LNHDA and SQIVND (reference sequence). This CDR3 region has 18 residues. The entire variable domain, with the rest obtained from reference TRBV19 and TRBJ1-3, is as follows: DGGITQSPKYLFRKEGQNVTLSCEQNLNHDAMYWYRQDPGQGLRLIYYSQIVNDFQKGDIAEGYSVSREKKESFPLTVTSAQKNPTAFYLCASSSNPGQGDSGNTIYFGEGSWLTVV.

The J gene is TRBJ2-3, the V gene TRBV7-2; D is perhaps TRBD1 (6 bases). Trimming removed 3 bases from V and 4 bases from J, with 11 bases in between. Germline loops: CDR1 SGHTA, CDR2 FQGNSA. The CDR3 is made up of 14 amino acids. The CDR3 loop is CASSFTGIADTQYF. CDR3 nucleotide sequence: TGTGCCAGCAGCTTCACAGGGATAGCAGATACGCAGTATTTT. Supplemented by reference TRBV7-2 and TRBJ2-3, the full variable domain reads GAGVSQSPSNKVTEKGKDVELRCDPISGHTALYWYRQSLGQGLEFLIYFQGNSAPDKSGLPSDRFSAERTGGSVSTLTIQRTQQEDSAVYLCASSFTGIADTQYFGPGTRLTVL.

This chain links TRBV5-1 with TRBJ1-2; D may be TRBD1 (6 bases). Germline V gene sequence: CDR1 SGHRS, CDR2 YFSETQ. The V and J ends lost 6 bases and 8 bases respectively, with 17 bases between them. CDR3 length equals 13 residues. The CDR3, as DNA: TGCGCCAGCACCTTCCTGGGGGGGCAAGGCTACACCTTC. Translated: CASTFLGGQGYTF. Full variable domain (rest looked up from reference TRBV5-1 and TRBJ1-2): KAGVTQTPRYLIKTRGQQVTLSCSPISGHRSVSWYQQTPGQGLQFLFEYFSETQRNKGNFPGRFSGRQFSNSRSEMNVSTLELGDSALYLCASTFLGGQGYTFGSGTRLTVV.

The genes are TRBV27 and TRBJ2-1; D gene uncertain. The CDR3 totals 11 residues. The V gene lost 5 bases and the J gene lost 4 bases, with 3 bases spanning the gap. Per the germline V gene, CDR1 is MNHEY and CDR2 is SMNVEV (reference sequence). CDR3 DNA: TGTGCCAGCAGTCTATACAATGAGCAGTTCTTC. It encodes CASSLYNEQFF.

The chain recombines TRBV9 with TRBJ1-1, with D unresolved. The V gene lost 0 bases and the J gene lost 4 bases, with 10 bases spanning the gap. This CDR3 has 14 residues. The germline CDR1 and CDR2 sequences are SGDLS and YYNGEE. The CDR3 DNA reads TGTGCCAGCAGCGTAGTTACAGAATTCACTGAAGCTTTCTTT. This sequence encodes CASSVVTEFTEAFF.

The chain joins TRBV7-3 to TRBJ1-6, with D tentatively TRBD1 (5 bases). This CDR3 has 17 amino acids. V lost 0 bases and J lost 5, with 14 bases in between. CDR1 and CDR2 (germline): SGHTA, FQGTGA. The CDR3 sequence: CASSLTPGGGNNSPLHF. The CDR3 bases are TGTGCCAGCAGCTTAACGCCCGGGGGGGGGAATAATTCACCCCTCCACTTT.

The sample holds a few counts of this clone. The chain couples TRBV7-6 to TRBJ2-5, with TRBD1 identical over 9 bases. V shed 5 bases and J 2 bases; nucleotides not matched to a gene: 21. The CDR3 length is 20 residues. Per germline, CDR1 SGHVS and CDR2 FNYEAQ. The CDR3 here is CASSPGNPTGGGWEQETQYF. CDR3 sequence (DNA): TGTGCCAGCAGCCCGGGTAATCCGACAGGGGGAGGTTGGGAGCAAGAGACCCAGTACTTC.

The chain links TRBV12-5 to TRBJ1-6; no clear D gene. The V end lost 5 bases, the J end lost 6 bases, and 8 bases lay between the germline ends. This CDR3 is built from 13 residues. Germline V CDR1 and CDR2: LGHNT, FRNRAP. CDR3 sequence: CASGNSFNSPLHF. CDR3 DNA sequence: TGTGCTAGTGGTAACAGCTTTAATTCACCCCTCCACTTT.

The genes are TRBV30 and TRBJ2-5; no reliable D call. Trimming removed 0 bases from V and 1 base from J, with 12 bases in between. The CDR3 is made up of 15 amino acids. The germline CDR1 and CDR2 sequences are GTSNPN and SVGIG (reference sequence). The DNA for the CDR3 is TGTGCCTGGAGTGTACTCCTAGTCCCCCAAGAGACCCAGTACTTC. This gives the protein CAWSVLLVPQETQYF. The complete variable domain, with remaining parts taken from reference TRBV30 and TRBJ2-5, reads SQTIHQWPATLVQPVGSPLSLECTVEGTSNPNLYWYRQAAGRGLQLLFYSVGIGQISSEVPQNLSASRPQDRQFILSSKKLLLSDSGFYLCAWSVLLVPQETQYFGPGTRLLVL.

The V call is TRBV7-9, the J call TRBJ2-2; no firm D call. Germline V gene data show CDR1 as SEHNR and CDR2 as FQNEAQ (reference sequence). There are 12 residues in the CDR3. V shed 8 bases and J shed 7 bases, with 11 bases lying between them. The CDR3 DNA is TGTGCCAGCCCCCATCCCAGCGGGGAGCTGTTTTTT. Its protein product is CASPHPSGELFF.

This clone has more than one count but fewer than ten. The CDR3 reads CASSRGQAATEAFF. The CDR3 DNA is TGCGCCAGCAGCCGGGGACAGGCGGCCACTGAAGCTTTCTTT. The chain uses TRBV5-1 and TRBJ1-1; the match to TRBD1 covers 8 bases. Losses at the gene ends were 4 bases for V and 4 bases for J; bases not matched to a gene: 6. CDR1 and CDR2 from the germline V gene are SGHRS and YFSETQ. This CDR3 is 14 amino acids long.

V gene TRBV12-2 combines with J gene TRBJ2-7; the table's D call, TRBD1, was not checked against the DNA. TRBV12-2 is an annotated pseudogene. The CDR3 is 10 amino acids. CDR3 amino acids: CASRFFRQAV. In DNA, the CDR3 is TGTGCAAGTCGCTTCTTCAGACAGGCGGTC.

The CDR3 spells CASSILGLAANTGELFF. The CDR3 coding sequence is TGTGCCAGTAGTATCTTGGGCCTAGCGGCGAACACCGGGGAGCTGTTTTTT. The chain combines TRBV19 with TRBJ2-2, with 7 nucleotides matching TRBD2. The CDR3 length is 17 residues. Losses at the gene ends were 3 bases for V and 0 bases for J; bases not matched to a gene: 7. Germline V gene sequence: CDR1 LNHDA, CDR2 SQIVND (reference sequence).

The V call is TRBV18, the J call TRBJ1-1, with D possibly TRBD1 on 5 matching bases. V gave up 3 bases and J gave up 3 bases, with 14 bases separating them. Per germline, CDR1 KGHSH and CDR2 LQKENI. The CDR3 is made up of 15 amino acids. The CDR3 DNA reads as TGTGCCAGCTCACCGGTGGGGGGGTCGGACACTGAAGCTTTCTTT. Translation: CASSPVGGSDTEAFF.

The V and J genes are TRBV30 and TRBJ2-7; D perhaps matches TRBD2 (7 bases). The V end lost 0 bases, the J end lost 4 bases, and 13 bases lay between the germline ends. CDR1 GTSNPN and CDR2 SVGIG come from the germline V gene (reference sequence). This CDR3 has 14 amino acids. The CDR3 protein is CAWSVGGALYEQYF. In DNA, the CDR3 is TGTGCCTGGAGTGTTGGGGGGGCCTTGTACGAGCAGTACTTC. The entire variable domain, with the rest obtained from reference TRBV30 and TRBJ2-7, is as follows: SQTIHQWPATLVQPVGSPLSLECTVEGTSNPNLYWYRQAAGRGLQLLFYSVGIGQISSEVPQNLSASRPQDRQFILSSKKLLLSDSGFYLCAWSVGGALYEQYFGPGTRLTVT.

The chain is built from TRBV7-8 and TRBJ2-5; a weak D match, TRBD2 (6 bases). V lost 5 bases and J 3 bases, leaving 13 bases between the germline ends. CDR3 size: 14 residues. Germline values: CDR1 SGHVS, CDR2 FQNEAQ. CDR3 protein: CASSLRREKETQYF. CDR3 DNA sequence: TGTGCCAGCAGCCTTCGGCGGGAAAAAGAGACCCAGTACTTC.

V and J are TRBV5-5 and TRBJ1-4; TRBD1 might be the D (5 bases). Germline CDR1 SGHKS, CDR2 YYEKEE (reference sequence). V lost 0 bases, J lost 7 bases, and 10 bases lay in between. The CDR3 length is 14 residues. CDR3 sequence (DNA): TGTGCCAGCAGCTTGGGCCAGGGTGGTGAAAAACTGTTTTTT. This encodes CASSLGQGGEKLFF.

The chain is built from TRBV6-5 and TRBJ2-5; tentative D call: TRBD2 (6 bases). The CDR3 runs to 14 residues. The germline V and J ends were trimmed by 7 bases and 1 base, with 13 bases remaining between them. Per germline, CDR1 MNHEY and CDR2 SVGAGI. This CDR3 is CASNPGTPQETQYF. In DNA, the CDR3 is TGTGCCAGCAACCCCGGGACTCCCCAAGAGACCCAGTACTTC.

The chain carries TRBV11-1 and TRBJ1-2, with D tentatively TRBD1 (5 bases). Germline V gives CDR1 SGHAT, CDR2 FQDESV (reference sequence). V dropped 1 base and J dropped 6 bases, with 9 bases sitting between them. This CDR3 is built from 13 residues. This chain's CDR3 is CASSLEGPNGYTF. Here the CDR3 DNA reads TGTGCCAGCAGCTTAGAGGGGCCAAATGGCTACACCTTC.

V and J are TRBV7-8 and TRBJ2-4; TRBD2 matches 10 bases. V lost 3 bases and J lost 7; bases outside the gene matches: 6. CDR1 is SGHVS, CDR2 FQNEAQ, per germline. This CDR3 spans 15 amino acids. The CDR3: CASSFKAGGPNIQYF. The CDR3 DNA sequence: TGTGCCAGCAGCTTCAAAGCGGGGGGGCCTAACATTCAGTACTTC. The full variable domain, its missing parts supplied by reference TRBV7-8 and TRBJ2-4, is GAGVSQSPRYKVAKRGQDVALRCDPISGHVSLFWYQQALGQGPEFLTYFQNEAQLDKSGLPSDRFFAERPEGSVSTLKIQRTQQEDSAVYLCASSFKAGGPNIQYFGAGTRLSVL.

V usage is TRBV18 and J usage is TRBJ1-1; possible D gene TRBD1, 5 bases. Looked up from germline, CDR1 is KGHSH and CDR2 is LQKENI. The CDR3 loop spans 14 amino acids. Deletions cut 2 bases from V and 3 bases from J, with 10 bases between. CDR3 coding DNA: TGTGCCAGCTCACCAGGCGGGGGGTACACTGAAGCTTTCTTT. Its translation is CASSPGGGYTEAFF.

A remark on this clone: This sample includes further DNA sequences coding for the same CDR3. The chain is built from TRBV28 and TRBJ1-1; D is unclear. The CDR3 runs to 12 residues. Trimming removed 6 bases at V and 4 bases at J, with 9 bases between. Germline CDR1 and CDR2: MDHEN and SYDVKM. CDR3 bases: TGTGCCAGCAGCTCGCCGGGCACTGAAGCTTTCTTT. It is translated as CASSSPGTEAFF.

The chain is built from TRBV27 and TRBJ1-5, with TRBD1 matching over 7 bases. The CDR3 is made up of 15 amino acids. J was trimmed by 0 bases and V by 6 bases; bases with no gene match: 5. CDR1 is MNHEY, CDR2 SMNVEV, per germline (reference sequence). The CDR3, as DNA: TGTGCCAGCAGGAGGACAGGCTATAGCAATCAGCCCCAGCATTTT. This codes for CASRRTGYSNQPQHF.

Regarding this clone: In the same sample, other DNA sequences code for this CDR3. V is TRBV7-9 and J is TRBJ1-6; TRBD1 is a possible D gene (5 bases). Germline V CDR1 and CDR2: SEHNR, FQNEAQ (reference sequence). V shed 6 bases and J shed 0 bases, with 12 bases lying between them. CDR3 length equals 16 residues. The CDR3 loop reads CASSSGQGSYNSPLHF. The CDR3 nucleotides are TGTGCCAGCAGTTCAGGTCAGGGCTCCTATAATTCACCCCTCCACTTT.

CDR3 sequence reads: CASSPQGRPYNEQFF. CDR3 coding DNA: TGTGCCAGCAGCCCCCAGGGGCGGCCATACAATGAGCAGTTCTTC. The chain links TRBV9 to TRBJ2-1; D is possibly TRBD1 (6 bases). V gave up 4 bases and J gave up 4 bases, with 15 bases separating them. This CDR3 comprises 15 residues. Germline loops: CDR1 SGDLS, CDR2 YYNGEE.

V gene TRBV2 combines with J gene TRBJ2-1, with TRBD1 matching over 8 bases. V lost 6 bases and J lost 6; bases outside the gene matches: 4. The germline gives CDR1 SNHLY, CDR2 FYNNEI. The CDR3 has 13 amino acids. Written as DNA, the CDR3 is TGTGCCAGCAGACCGACAGGGGTCAATGAGCAGTTCTTC. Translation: CASRPTGVNEQFF.